These 5 T cell receptor beta chains were all obtained from the same sample, sequenced in a study of blood T cell repertoires in COVID-19. TCRdb's table, derived via immunoSEQ multiplex PCR, lists solely in-frame clones and lacks some. The sample lists some 150,000 clones; 80% were seen once. Sequenced sample: peripheral blood. The receptors here all came from a man between 60 and 70 years old with acute or convalescent COVID-19.

The V and J genes are TRBV5-4 and TRBJ1-2; TRBD1 matches 7 bases. Per the germline V gene, CDR1 is SGHNT and CDR2 is YYREEE (reference sequence). The CDR3 totals 15 residues. Trimming at V came to 4 bases and at J to 5 bases, leaving 11 bases not matched to a gene. CDR3 sequence (DNA): TGTGCCAGCAGCGTACCGGGACAGAGGATGTATGGCTACACCTTC. It yields the protein CASSVPGQRMYGYTF.

V is TRBV5-1 and J is TRBJ2-3; TRBD1 agrees at 8 bases. CDR3 length: 17 residues. The ends lost 0 bases at V and 2 bases at J; junction bases unmatched: 8. Per germline, CDR1 SGHRS and CDR2 YFSETQ. CDR3 protein: CASSLAFRTGNTDTQYF. Here the CDR3 DNA reads TGCGCCAGCAGCTTGGCCTTTAGGACAGGGAACACAGATACGCAGTATTTT.

This clone occurred a few times. V usage is TRBV25-1 and J usage is TRBJ1-2; TRBD1 is a possible D gene (5 bases). V was cut by 10 bases and J by 4 bases, with 13 bases left in between. Germline CDR1 is MGHDK and CDR2 is SYGVNS. The CDR3 consists of 12 residues. In DNA, the CDR3 is TGTGCCACCGAGACAGCATTCTATGGCTACACCTTC. The encoded protein is CATETAFYGYTF.

This clone is a singleton in its sample. The genes are TRBV4-1 and TRBJ2-3, with 9 bases that match TRBD2. This CDR3 comprises 16 residues. Germline V gene lookup returns CDR1 MGHRA and CDR2 YSYEKL. V trimming: 0 bases; J trimming: 2 bases; junction bases outside the gene matches: 3. CDR3 sequence: CASSQETSGLTDTQYF. The CDR3 DNA reads TGCGCCAGCAGCCAAGAGACTAGCGGCCTCACAGATACGCAGTATTTT.

The V call is TRBV4-2, the J call TRBJ2-3; 7 bases line up with TRBD2. Germline loops: CDR1 LGHNA, CDR2 YNFKEQ. The CDR3 is made up of 14 amino acids. Losses at the gene ends were 1 base for V and 3 bases for J; bases not matched to a gene: 1. The CDR3 nucleotides are TGTGCCAGCAGCCAAGGGCGGGGGACAGATACGCAGTATTTT. Its protein is CASSQGRGTDTQYF.